This entry features one T cell receptor (beta chain) sequence. Its antigen is unidentified. Generation of TCR beta cDNA was performed by 5'RACE template switching incorporating UMIs. TCRdb reanalyzed the 5' RACE reads and collapses them to one entry per CDR3 protein, without DNA. Here the sample table reports over 350,000 distinct CDR3 sequences. These data are taken from a study of T cells expressing NK-cell markers. For the study at large: Sorted CD3+CD56+NKG2C+, CD3+CD56+NKG2C- and CD3+CD56-NKG2C+ T-cell subsets were beta-chain profiled.

Germline CDR1 is MGHRA and CDR2 is YSYEKL. The length of the CDR3 is 17 residues. General study results and limits: Of the CD8+ T cell pool in about 6 donors, about 1.0-7.0% was accounted for by dominant NKG2C+ clonotypes. Whether expanded NKG2C-expressing T cell clones recognize HCMV is unknown.

The sequence was obtained from a woman in her fifties or sixties in good health. Sequencing input: blood T cells: a sorted CD56 or NKG2C T cell subset, CD4+ or CD8+ T cells, or bulk PBMC T cells (not recorded which). The chain carries TRBV4-1 and TRBJ1-1; the TCRdb call, TRBD1, lacks DNA for checking. The CDR3 is CASSHGPLKGVNTEAFF.